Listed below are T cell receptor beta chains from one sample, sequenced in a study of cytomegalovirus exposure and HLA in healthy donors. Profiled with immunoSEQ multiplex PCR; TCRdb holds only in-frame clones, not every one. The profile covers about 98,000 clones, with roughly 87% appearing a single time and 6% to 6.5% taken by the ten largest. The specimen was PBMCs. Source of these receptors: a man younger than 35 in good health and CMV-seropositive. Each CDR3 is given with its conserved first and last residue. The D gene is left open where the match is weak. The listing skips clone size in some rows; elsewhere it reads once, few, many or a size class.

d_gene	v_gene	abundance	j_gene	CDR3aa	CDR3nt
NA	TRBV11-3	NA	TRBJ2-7	CASSLGTNEQYF	TGTGCCAGCAGCTTAGGGACAAACGAGCAGTACTTC
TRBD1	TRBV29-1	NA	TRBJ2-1	CSVERDRGYNEQFF	TGCAGCGTTGAGCGGGACAGGGGCTACAATGAGCAGTTCTTC
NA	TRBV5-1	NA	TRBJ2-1	CASSPAVAEAYNEQFF	TGCGCCAGCAGCCCGGCGGTGGCGGAAGCTTACAATGAGCAGTTCTTC
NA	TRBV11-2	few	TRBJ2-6	CASSPITGSGANVLTF	TGTGCCAGCAGCCCAATCACAGGGTCTGGGGCCAACGTCCTGACTTTC
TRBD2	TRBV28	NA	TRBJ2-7	CASRTSGSLLDEQYF	TGTGCCAGCAGGACTAGCGGGAGTCTCTTAGACGAGCAGTACTTC
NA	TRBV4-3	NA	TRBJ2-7	CASSQALAETYEQYF	TGCGCCAGCAGCCAAGCCCTGGCAGAAACCTACGAGCAGTACTTC
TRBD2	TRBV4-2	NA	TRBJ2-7	CASSQEPGLAGGISYEQYF	TGTGCCAGCAGCCAAGAACCGGGACTAGCGGGGGGAATCTCCTACGAGCAGTACTTC
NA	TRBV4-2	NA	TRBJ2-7	CASSQAPSSYEQYF	TGTGCCAGCAGCCAAGCTCCCAGTTCCTACGAGCAGTACTTC
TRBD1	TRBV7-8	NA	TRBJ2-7	CASSFPIDRGESYEQYF	TGTGCCAGCAGCTTTCCCATCGACAGGGGCGAAAGTTACGAGCAGTACTTC
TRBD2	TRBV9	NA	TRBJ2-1	CASSVTAGGRYNEQFF	TGTGCCAGCAGCGTTACAGCGGGAGGGCGCTACAATGAGCAGTTCTTC
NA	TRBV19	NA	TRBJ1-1	CASQPSPGVTEAFF	TGTGCCAGTCAACCATCTCCGGGAGTCACTGAAGCTTTCTTT
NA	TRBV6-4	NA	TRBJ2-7	CASSDLVAPNYEQYF	TGTGCCAGCAGTGACTTGGTCGCGCCTAACTACGAGCAGTACTTC
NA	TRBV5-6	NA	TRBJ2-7	CASSPQGYDEQYF	TGTGCCAGCAGCCCACAGGGTTACGACGAGCAGTACTTC
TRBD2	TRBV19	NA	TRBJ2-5	CASIGTSEETQYF	TGTGCCAGTATTGGGACTAGCGAAGAGACCCAGTACTTC
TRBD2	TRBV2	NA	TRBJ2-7	CASSLSLAGVAYEQYF	TGTGCCAGCAGCCTTAGTCTAGCGGGGGTGGCCTACGAGCAGTACTTC
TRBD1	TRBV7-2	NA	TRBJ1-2	CASSPQGQGVGYTF	TGTGCCAGCAGCCCCCAGGGACAGGGGGTTGGCTACACCTTC
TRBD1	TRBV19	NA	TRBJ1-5	CASEGGINQPQHF	TGTGCCAGTGAAGGGGGCATCAATCAGCCCCAGCATTTT
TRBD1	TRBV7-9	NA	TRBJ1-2	CASSSRSGQRIYGYTF	TGTGCCAGCAGCTCCAGATCGGGACAGAGGATCTATGGCTACACCTTC
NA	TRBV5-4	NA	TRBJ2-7	CASSPDRVPYEQYF	TGTGCCAGCAGCCCGGACAGAGTTCCCTACGAGCAGTACTTC
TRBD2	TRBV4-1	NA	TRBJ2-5	CASSHPSGSSQETQYF	TGCGCCAGCAGCCATCCTAGCGGGAGTTCCCAAGAGACCCAGTACTTC
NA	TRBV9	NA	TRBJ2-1	CASSAESGLLYNEQFF	TGTGCCAGCAGCGCGGAATCCGGACTTCTCTACAATGAGCAGTTCTTC
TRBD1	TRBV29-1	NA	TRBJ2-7	CSVVGDSSYEQYF	TGCAGCGTCGTTGGGGACAGCTCCTACGAGCAGTACTTC
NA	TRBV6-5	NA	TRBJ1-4	CASRETGRPNEKLFF	TGTGCCAGCAGGGAAACAGGGCGTCCTAATGAAAAACTGTTTTTT
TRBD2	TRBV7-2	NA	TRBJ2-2	CASSPRGTSGRSGGELFF	TGTGCCAGCAGCCCAAGAGGGACTAGCGGGAGGAGCGGCGGGGAGCTGTTTTTT
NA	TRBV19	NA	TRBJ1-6	CASSITGNLYNSPLHF	TGTGCCAGTAGTATCACCGGGAACCTCTATAATTCACCCCTCCACTTT
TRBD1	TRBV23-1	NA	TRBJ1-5	CAICGAGGNQPQHF	TGCGCCATCTGTGGGGCAGGGGGAAATCAGCCCCAGCATTTT
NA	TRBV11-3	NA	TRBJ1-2	CASSLGENGYTF	TGTGCCAGCAGCTTAGGCGAGAATGGCTACACCTTC
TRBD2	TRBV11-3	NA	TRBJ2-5	CASSLQREGRETQYF	TGTGCCAGCAGCTTACAGCGGGAGGGCCGGGAGACCCAGTACTTC
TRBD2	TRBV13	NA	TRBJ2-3	CASRSAGGSDTQYF	TGTGCCAGCAGGTCAGCGGGAGGTTCTGATACGCAGTATTTT
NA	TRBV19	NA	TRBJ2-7	CASSIGATPYEQYF	TGTGCCAGTAGTATTGGGGCAACTCCCTACGAGCAGTACTTC
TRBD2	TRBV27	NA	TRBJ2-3	CASSLSAGVITDTQYF	TGTGCCAGCAGTTTATCGGCGGGGGTGATCACAGATACGCAGTATTTT
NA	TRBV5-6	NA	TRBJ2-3	CASSSSPRYTDTQYF	TGTGCCAGCAGCTCTTCCCCCAGGTACACAGATACGCAGTATTTT
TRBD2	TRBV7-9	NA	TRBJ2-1	CASSLPPRLAGVVNEQFF	TGTGCCAGCAGCTTACCTCCTAGACTAGCGGGAGTAGTCAATGAGCAGTTCTTC
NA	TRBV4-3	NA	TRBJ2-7	CASSQDYSHSYEQYF	TGCGCCAGCAGCCAAGATTACAGTCACTCCTACGAGCAGTACTTC
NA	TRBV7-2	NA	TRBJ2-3	CASSFYSTDTQYF	TGTGCCAGCAGCTTCTATAGCACAGATACGCAGTATTTT
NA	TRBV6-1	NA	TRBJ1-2	CASSEGGYYYGYTF	TGTGCCAGCAGTGAGGGGGGTTATTACTATGGCTACACCTTC
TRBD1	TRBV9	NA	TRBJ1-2	CASSKNTGTGSYGYTF	TGTGCCAGCAGCAAGAACACCGGGACAGGGAGCTATGGCTACACCTTC
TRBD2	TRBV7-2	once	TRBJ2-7	CASSLGGVRSYEQYF	TGTGCCAGCAGCCTGGGGGGGGTCCGCTCCTACGAGCAGTACTTC
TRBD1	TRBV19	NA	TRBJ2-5	CASSRSGQASQETQYF	TGTGCCAGTAGTCGTTCGGGACAGGCGAGTCAAGAGACCCAGTACTTC
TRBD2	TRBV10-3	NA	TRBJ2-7	CATTLAGGDEQYF	TGTGCCACGACACTAGCGGGGGGGGACGAGCAGTACTTC